This T cell receptor (beta chain) is from a study of radiotherapy plus CTLA-4 blockade in lung cancer. Germline V CDR1 and CDR2: SGHDT, YYEEEE. The CDR3 covers 14 residues. The V gene lost 2 bases and the J gene lost 5 bases, with 13 bases spanning the gap. TCRdb's table, derived via immunoSEQ multiplex PCR, lists solely in-frame clones and lacks some. There are 70,000 to 85,000 clones in the sample; roughly 70% occur only once, and more than 7.5% lies in the top ten. This TCR was sampled from a human donor with non-small cell lung cancer whose response to radiotherapy plus ipilimumab could not be evaluated. This sequence joins TRBV5-6 and TRBJ1-2, with D maybe TRBD1 (6 bases). This sample comprised peripheral blood, obtained from a patient treated with radiotherapy plus ipilimumab. In DNA form, the CDR3 reads TGTGCCAGCAGCTTTCCCGGGACAAAATATGGCTACACCTTC. It is translated as CASSFPGTKYGYTF.